This T cell receptor (beta chain) came from a study of identifying expanded T cells in peripheral blood. Collection occurred without any documented infections or immune events in donors. Trimming took 6 bases from V and 11 from J, leaving 16 bases between them. The CDR3 contains 11 residues. Looked up from germline, CDR1 is DFQATT and CDR2 is SNEGSKA (reference sequence). Produced via immunoSEQ multiplex PCR; TCRdb's table is partial and in-frame only. The table records about 90,000 clones, nearly 90% of them present only once. The source is a person aged 18 to 75 in good health. Material: blood. The J gene is TRBJ1-1, the V gene TRBV20-1, with a weak D call TRBD1 (6 bases). The chain's CDR3 is CSADVDRLAFF. CDR3 sequence (DNA): TGCAGTGCCGACGTTGACAGGTTGGCTTTCTTT.